Presented here are 10 T cell receptor beta chains from one specimen sequenced in a study of T cell responses to AZD1222 COVID-19 vaccine. The repertoire was sequenced with immunoSEQ multiplex PCR; TCRdb's copy has only in-frame clones and lacks some. This sample has 95,000 to 110,000 clones, with 85% to 95% found just once. Specimen: peripheral blood, collected 28 days after the second AZD1222 dose. The receptors come from an adult who received the AZD1222 COVID-19 vaccine.

The V gene is TRBV7-9, the J gene TRBJ2-7; the match to TRBD1 covers 10 bases. The length of the CDR3 is 16 residues. V was pared by 7 bases and J by 5 bases, with 14 bases of the junction left unmatched. Germline CDR1 is SEHNR and CDR2 is FQNEAQ (reference sequence). CDR3 bases: TGTGCCAGCAACCCACCGGGGGGACAGGGGACAAACGAGCAGTACTTC. Translating gives CASNPPGGQGTNEQYF. The complete variable domain, with remaining parts taken from reference TRBV7-9 and TRBJ2-7, reads DTGVSQNPRHKITKRGQNVTFRCDPISEHNRLYWYRQTLGQGPEFLTYFQNEAQLEKSRLLSDRFSAERPKGSFSTLEIQRTEQGDSAMYLCASNPPGGQGTNEQYFGPGTRLTVT.

This clone was observed a handful of times. The genes are TRBV18 and TRBJ1-1, with a weak D call TRBD1 (5 bases). The germline V gene encodes CDR1 KGHSH and CDR2 LQKENI. With 3 bases removed from V and 1 base from J, the gap between germline ends came to 15 bases. The CDR3 totals 16 residues. The CDR3 DNA follows: TGTGCCAGCTCACCCAGCGAGGTCGGGGCGAACACTGAAGCTTTCTTT. Protein sequence: CASSPSEVGANTEAFF. Using reference TRBV18 and TRBJ1-1 for the parts outside the CDR3, the full variable domain is NAGVMQNPRHLVRRRGQEARLRCSPMKGHSHVYWYRQLPEEGLKFMVYLQKENIIDESGMPKERFSAEFPKEGPSILRIQQVVRGDSAAYFCASSPSEVGANTEAFFGQGTRLTVV.

J is TRBJ2-3 and V is TRBV5-4; possibly TRBD2 for D (5 bases). The V and J ends lost 0 bases and 2 bases respectively, with 10 bases between them. This CDR3 spans 15 amino acids. CDR1 and CDR2 from the germline V gene are SGHNT and YYREEE (reference sequence). This chain's CDR3 is CASSLDGVDTDTQYF. For the CDR3, the DNA is TGTGCCAGCAGCTTGGACGGGGTGGACACAGATACGCAGTATTTT.

The CDR3 reads CASSSTLQGLLEAFF. DNA for the CDR3: TGTGCCAGCAGCTCAACGTTACAGGGCCTCCTTGAAGCTTTCTTT. This chain links TRBV7-8 with TRBJ1-1, with D possibly being TRBD1 (6 bases). Germline V gene data show CDR1 as SGHVS and CDR2 as FQNEAQ. This CDR3 comprises 15 residues. V dropped 4 bases and J dropped 7 bases, with 19 bases sitting between them.

The rearrangement links TRBV11-2 to TRBJ2-7; 7 bases align to TRBD1. V shed 4 bases and J 5 bases; nucleotides not matched to a gene: 14. The CDR3 is made up of 16 amino acids. Germline V lookup: CDR1 SGHAT, CDR2 FQNNGV. The CDR3 nucleotides read TGTGCCAGCAGCTCTCGAACCGGGACAGTCAGAAACGAGCAGTACTTC. Protein sequence: CASSSRTGTVRNEQYF.

The V and J genes are TRBV6-5 and TRBJ2-2; 7 bases map to TRBD1. The CDR3 covers 13 residues. The trim removed 3 bases at V and 6 bases at J, leaving 1 base unmatched. Germline CDR1 MNHEY, CDR2 SVGAGI. CDR3 DNA: TGTGCCAGCAGTTATCAGGGGGCCGGGGAGCTGTTTTTT. It codes for CASSYQGAGELFF.

This chain joins TRBV2 and TRBJ2-1, with 8 bases matching TRBD2. The V gene's germline CDR1 is SNHLY and CDR2 FYNNEI. The trim removed 11 bases at V and 0 bases at J, leaving 12 bases unmatched. The CDR3 has 16 residues. This CDR3 reads CASRSTSGSSYNEQFF. CDR3 bases: TGTGCCTCCCGAAGCACTAGCGGCTCCTCCTACAATGAGCAGTTCTTC.

The chain combines TRBV6-5 with TRBJ1-5; D is unresolved. Germline V lookup: CDR1 MNHEY, CDR2 SVGAGI. Trimming removed 0 bases at V and 1 base at J, with 4 bases between. The CDR3 is 14 amino acids. The CDR3 DNA reads TGTGCCAGCAGTTACTCATGGAGCAATCAGCCCCAGCATTTT. Amino acid sequence: CASSYSWSNQPQHF.

The chain carries TRBV6-5 and TRBJ2-3, with 8 bases fitting TRBD1. Per germline, CDR1 MNHEY and CDR2 SVGAGI. Unmatched junction bases numbered 8, after V lost 7 bases and J lost 5 bases. The CDR3 length is 14 residues. In DNA form, the CDR3 reads TGTGCCAGCAAGTGGCAGGGGGCGGGAGATACGCAGTATTTT. Its translation: CASKWQGAGDTQYF.

The gene calls are TRBV30 and TRBJ2-1; 8 nucleotides align to TRBD2. V shed 5 bases, J shed 8 bases, and the junction held 8 bases outside the gene matches. Germline V gene data show CDR1 as GTSNPN and CDR2 as SVGIG (reference sequence). This CDR3 is 13 amino acids long. CDR3 sequence: CAWERGTRDEQFF. The CDR3 coding sequence is TGTGCCTGGGAGCGGGGGACCCGGGATGAGCAGTTCTTC.